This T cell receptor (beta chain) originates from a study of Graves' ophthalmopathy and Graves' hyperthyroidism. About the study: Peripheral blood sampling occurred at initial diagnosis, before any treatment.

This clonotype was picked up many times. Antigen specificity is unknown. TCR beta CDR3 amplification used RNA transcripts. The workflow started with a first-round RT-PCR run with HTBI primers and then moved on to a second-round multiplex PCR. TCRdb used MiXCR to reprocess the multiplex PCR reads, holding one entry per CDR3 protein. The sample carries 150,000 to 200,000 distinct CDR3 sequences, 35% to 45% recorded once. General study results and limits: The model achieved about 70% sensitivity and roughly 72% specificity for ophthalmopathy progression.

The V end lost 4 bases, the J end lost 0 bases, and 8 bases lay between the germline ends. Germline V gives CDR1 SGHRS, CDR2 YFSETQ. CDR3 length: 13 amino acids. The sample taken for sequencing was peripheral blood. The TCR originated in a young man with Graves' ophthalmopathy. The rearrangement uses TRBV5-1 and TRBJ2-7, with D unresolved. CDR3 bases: TGCGCCAGCAGCCTCTCCCTCTCCTACGAGCAGTACTTC. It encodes CASSLSLSYEQYF.